A selection of T cell receptor beta chains follows, all from one sample in a study of cytomegalovirus exposure and HLA in healthy donors. Produced via immunoSEQ multiplex PCR; TCRdb's table is partial and in-frame only. This sample has about 140,000 clones, with about 70% found just once. Source material: PBMCs. All receptors come from a woman aged 40 to 50 in good health and CMV-seronegative. Both conserved end residues are part of each CDR3. The order of the fields is D gene, J gene, V gene, clone size, CDR3 protein, CDR3 DNA. D genes are given only for firm matches. A row's size may be missing; if present it is once, few, many or a size class.

d_call: -; j_call: TRBJ1-1; v_call: TRBV5-6; clone_size: few; cdr3_aa: CASSLALEAFF; cdr3_nt: TGTGCCAGCAGCTTGGCTCTAGAAGCTTTCTTT
d_call: -; j_call: TRBJ1-1; v_call: TRBV13; clone_size: -; cdr3_aa: CASSLRRVAEAFF; cdr3_nt: TGTGCCAGCAGCTTAAGGAGGGTGGCTGAAGCTTTCTTT
d_call: -; j_call: TRBJ2-2; v_call: TRBV5-4; clone_size: -; cdr3_aa: CASSQGGYLNTGELFF; cdr3_nt: TGTGCCAGCAGCCAGGGGGGCTACCTGAACACCGGGGAGCTGTTTTTT
d_call: TRBD2; j_call: TRBJ2-3; v_call: TRBV7-2; clone_size: -; cdr3_aa: CASSPSGGFTDTQYF; cdr3_nt: TGTGCCAGCAGCCCGAGCGGGGGATTCACAGATACGCAGTATTTT
d_call: TRBD2; j_call: TRBJ2-1; v_call: TRBV4-3; clone_size: -; cdr3_aa: CASSQERLAGEQFF; cdr3_nt: TGCGCCAGCAGCCAAGAACGACTAGCGGGTGAGCAGTTCTTC
d_call: TRBD2; j_call: TRBJ2-1; v_call: TRBV27; clone_size: -; cdr3_aa: CASRQGLAGGDNEQFF; cdr3_nt: TGTGCCAGCAGGCAGGGGCTGGCGGGAGGGGACAATGAGCAGTTCTTC
d_call: -; j_call: TRBJ1-3; v_call: TRBV6-5; clone_size: -; cdr3_aa: CASSTYSGNTIYF; cdr3_nt: TGTGCCAGCAGTACTTACTCTGGAAACACCATATATTTT
d_call: -; j_call: TRBJ1-1; v_call: TRBV28; clone_size: -; cdr3_aa: CASSLGAMNTEAFF; cdr3_nt: TGTGCCAGCAGTTTGGGAGCTATGAACACTGAAGCTTTCTTT
d_call: TRBD1; j_call: TRBJ1-5; v_call: TRBV5-1; clone_size: once; cdr3_aa: CASSLTFRDRGNQPQHF; cdr3_nt: TGCGCCAGCAGCTTAACTTTCCGGGACAGGGGCAATCAGCCCCAGCATTTT
d_call: -; j_call: TRBJ1-1; v_call: TRBV6-5; clone_size: -; cdr3_aa: CASSYSRGGTEAFF; cdr3_nt: TGTGCCAGCAGTTACTCGCGGGGAGGGACTGAAGCTTTCTTT
d_call: -; j_call: TRBJ2-4; v_call: TRBV6-1; clone_size: few; cdr3_aa: CASSEPDFLAKNIQYF; cdr3_nt: TGTGCCAGCAGTGAACCAGATTTTTTAGCCAAAAACATTCAGTACTTC
d_call: -; j_call: TRBJ1-5; v_call: TRBV19; clone_size: -; cdr3_aa: CASNSWDQPQHF; cdr3_nt: TGTGCCAGTAATAGCTGGGATCAGCCCCAGCATTTT
d_call: -; j_call: TRBJ1-1; v_call: TRBV2; clone_size: -; cdr3_aa: CASSVLPRVAEAFF; cdr3_nt: TGTGCCAGCAGCGTCTTACCCCGGGTCGCTGAAGCTTTCTTT
d_call: -; j_call: TRBJ1-1; v_call: TRBV15; clone_size: once; cdr3_aa: CATSRDPAENTEAFF; cdr3_nt: TGTGCCACCAGCAGAGATCCTGCGGAGAACACTGAAGCTTTCTTT
d_call: -; j_call: TRBJ1-4; v_call: TRBV4-1; clone_size: -; cdr3_aa: CASSQGQFNEKLFF; cdr3_nt: TGCGCCAGCAGCCAAGGACAGTTTAATGAAAAACTGTTTTTT
d_call: -; j_call: TRBJ2-2; v_call: TRBV14; clone_size: -; cdr3_aa: CASSQVRGTGELFF; cdr3_nt: TGTGCCAGCAGCCAAGTCAGGGGCACCGGGGAGCTGTTTTTT
d_call: TRBD2; j_call: TRBJ2-1; v_call: TRBV2; clone_size: -; cdr3_aa: CASRRLAGGQVEQFF; cdr3_nt: TGTGCCAGCAGGCGACTAGCGGGGGGGCAGGTGGAGCAGTTCTTC
d_call: -; j_call: TRBJ2-3; v_call: TRBV5-4; clone_size: -; cdr3_aa: CASSLGLTSTDTQYF; cdr3_nt: TGTGCCAGCAGCTTGGGACTAACTAGCACAGATACGCAGTATTTT
d_call: -; j_call: TRBJ1-1; v_call: TRBV30; clone_size: -; cdr3_aa: CAGGAGSFTEAFF; cdr3_nt: TGTGCCGGGGGGGCAGGGAGTTTCACTGAAGCCTTCTTT
d_call: -; j_call: TRBJ1-1; v_call: TRBV30; clone_size: few; cdr3_aa: CAWSGMNTEAFF; cdr3_nt: TGTGCCTGGAGCGGTATGAACACTGAAGCTTTCTTT
d_call: -; j_call: TRBJ2-3; v_call: TRBV7-3; clone_size: -; cdr3_aa: CASSQVQSARPDTQYF; cdr3_nt: TGTGCCAGCAGCCAGGTCCAATCAGCCCGACCAGATACGCAGTATTTT
d_call: TRBD2; j_call: TRBJ2-1; v_call: TRBV4-3; clone_size: few; cdr3_aa: CASSQGLAGIGEQFF; cdr3_nt: TGCGCCAGCAGCCAGGGACTAGCGGGGATAGGTGAGCAGTTCTTC